This TCR beta chain was sequenced in a study of blood T cell repertoires in COVID-19. Study at large: Whether acute or convalescent, the COVID-19 samples came from the United States, Italy and Spain.

Germline CDR1 is ENHRY and CDR2 is SYGVKD. With V trimmed by 5 bases and J by 2 bases, 2 bases remained unmatched. The CDR3 has 15 residues. Methods used by the authors: It was from reference gene primer amplification that nucleated cell counts were estimated. The repertoire was sequenced with immunoSEQ multiplex PCR; TCRdb's copy has only in-frame clones and lacks some. The DNA gave D and trimming, while V, J and clone size come from that table. Of 200,000 or so clones listed, 86% are singletons. Sequencing was performed on peripheral blood. The receptor was derived from an elderly man with acute or convalescent COVID-19. V is TRBV10-3 and J is TRBJ2-3, with 12 bases identical to TRBD2. Here the CDR3 DNA reads TGTGCCATCAGTCGACTAGCGGGGGTCACAGATACGCAGTATTTT. It codes for CAISRLAGVTDTQYF.